This record concerns one T cell receptor beta chain sequence. Its antigen is still unknown. V gave up 3 bases and J gave up 6 bases, with 21 bases separating them. From germline, CDR1 is MNHNS and CDR2 SASEGT. The CDR3 is 17 residues long. Primers: 60 Vbeta forward and 13 Jbeta reverse. The repertoire was sequenced with immunoSEQ multiplex PCR; TCRdb's copy has only in-frame clones and lacks some. The sample has around 150,000 clones; just under 85% are singletons. The data stem from a study of cytomegalovirus exposure and HLA in healthy donors. The study, taken as a whole, reports: It was 150 to 200 TCR beta chains that were listed as cytomegalovirus-associated. After further analysis at a later stage, 16,951 TCR beta sequences were associated with HLA alleles at 0.05 false discovery rate.

This TCR was sampled from a middle-aged man in good health and CMV-seropositive. This chain connects TRBV6-1 to TRBJ1-5, with a possible D match to TRBD1 (6 bases). Sequenced sample: PBMCs. In nucleotides, the CDR3 is TGTGCCAGCAGTGATCCCTATGGGGGGGGCGCCGGTCAGCCCCAGCATTTT. Translation gives CASSDPYGGGAGQPQHF.